This record covers a single TCR beta chain. Its antigen is unidentified. The entry originates in a study of cytomegalovirus exposure and HLA in healthy donors. Study observations and caveats: Analyses of presence and absence presupposed an approximately uniform sequencing depth across donors. HLA alleles showed associations with some 17,000 TCR beta sequences in a later analysis, at a 0.05 false discovery rate. HLA restriction was apparent for most CMV-associated TCR beta chains in a later analysis.

With 60 Vbeta and 13 Jbeta primers, the PCR was carried out. Assay used: immunoSEQ multiplex PCR; TCRdb lists only in-frame clones, some missing. The table records 200,000 to 250,000 clones, 80% to 85% of them present only once. The V gene end was trimmed by 5 bases and the J gene end by 6 bases; junction bases not matched to a gene: 10. This CDR3 region has 17 residues. Looked up from germline, CDR1 is MGHRA and CDR2 is YSYEKL. V and J are TRBV4-1 and TRBJ2-3, with 14 bases identical to TRBD2. The sequence was obtained from a boy between 2 and 15 years old in good health and CMV-seronegative. The sequencing sample was made of PBMCs. CDR3 nucleotides: TGCGCCAGCAGCTCCCAACCGACTAGCGGGGGGGATGATACGCAGTATTTT. Amino acid sequence: CASSSQPTSGGDDTQYF.